This T cell receptor beta chain appears in the sequencing data of a study of shared clonotypes between healthy human individuals (dated by TCRdb to the early 2020s). Background for the entire study: A few men and two women, aged 18 to 49 years, made up the cohort. Between about 0.8 and 9.5 billion PBMCs per donor were obtained by leukapheresis. To increase sequencing depth and limit assay-specific biases, TCR repertoire library preparation and sequencing were carried out by different laboratories using diverse techniques. To estimate repertoire size and how much clonotypes are shared between individuals, the study performed deep sequencing of blood TCR repertoires from roughly five healthy adults. Per donor, three plates each were used for CD4 naive and CD4 memory, two for CD8 naive, and one for CD8 memory.

Study-wide findings and limitations: When four donors were compared, the shared fraction of clonotypes was around 4.6% for naive CD4, more than 3% for naive CD8, roughly 2.3% for memory CD4, and roughly 0.4% for memory CD8. Even with the large sequencing depth, rarefaction of the sorted-subset datasets indicated that sequencing was incomplete. Sampling was restricted to blood, and TCR repertoires in tissue are likely to differ from TCR repertoires in blood. Pairwise subsampling led to the expectation that sequencing depth would affect the degree of clonotype sharing among donors. Compared with non-shared clonotypes, clonotypes shared by all four sorted-subset donors had higher generation probabilities. The genetic and exposure-history diversity represented was limited by the small number of donors. Estimated clonotype richness was generally larger for naive than for memory subsets.

This clone has more than one count but fewer than ten. Its antigen remains unidentified. The sample holds no much larger clone one base away, and base qualities are not on file. The donors were healthy, HIV-negative adults who had no recently reported acute infections or vaccinations. All donors were Caucasian adults living in Nashville, Tennessee, USA. CD4+ T cells were enriched by magnetic negative selection, after which naive cells were positively selected on CD45RA and the negative fraction was taken as the memory subset. Blood was collected by leukapheresis, and PBMCs were isolated by Ficoll-Histopaque density gradient centrifugation and then cryopreserved in liquid nitrogen vapor phase. Analytical flow cytometry was used to check the purity and quantity of each magnetically sorted T cell population. Genomic DNA was isolated from each sorted fraction and quantified by UV absorbance on a Nanodrop 2000c.

TCR CDR3 regions were amplified from genomic DNA by multiplex PCR using the deep immunoSEQ assay. Genomic DNA extracted from each cell subset was distributed evenly over all wells of several immunoSEQ 96-well plates, and each plate served as one replicate. For sorted subsets, each replicate PCR was loaded with roughly 200 ng genomic DNA, equivalent to 30,000 or so T cell genomes. Purified libraries were measured with a Qubit 3.0 fluorometer, size-checked on a Bioanalyzer 2100, and measured again with the KAPA Library Quantification kit. Each immunoSEQ 96-well plate was sequenced on its own single-read 150-cycle Illumina NextSeq 550 flow cell. The original methods were these. Because the immunoSEQ output held only junctional sequences and lacked quality scores, the filtering could not match the filtering applied to full-length reads. To assign V/J genes and CDR3, sequences were annotated against IMGT germline references using PyIR, a Python wrapper for IgBLAST v1.9. Reads were filtered out if the reads had weak V/J assignments (E-value above 1e-6), no CDR3, stop codons, out-of-frame junctions, or ambiguous translated residues. V3J clonotypes were defined by identical inferred V gene, J gene, and CDR3 amino acid sequence. To compute the percentage overlap between repertoires, the number of shared unique clonotypes was divided by the size of the smaller repertoire. Repertoire richness was assessed with RTK rarefaction, the Chao1 estimator, and Recon v2.1 estimates of unobserved clonotypes. OLGA was used to compute generation probabilities for all TCRbeta clonotypes that the gDNA method yielded from a few donors. The table comes from immuneACCESS by way of TCRdb, which keeps in-frame sequences with V and J called. Part of the clones is missing from these tables; in studies checked, under half for an unresolved V gene and the rest for unknown reasons. Clone size and the V and J calls come from that table; the DNA yielded D and trimming. The sample has millions of clones on record, approximately 94% of them singletons. Under 0.15% of the sample is taken by the ten largest.

Including the terminal cysteine and phenylalanine, the CDR3 comprises 13 residues. The DNA shown is the 39-base CDR3, in frame from base 1. CDR1 MNHEY and CDR2 SMNVEV were looked up in the germline V gene (reference sequence). V lost 5 bases and J lost 12 bases; the stretch between them is 14 bases long. Sequencing was performed on naive CD4+ T cells sorted from blood. The cell subset or site label, as the study defines it: CD45RA+ positively selected. The clonotype was recovered from a young man in good health. Here the chain combines TRBV27 and TRBJ1-6, with the identity of the D gene unclear. The DNA reads TGTGCCAGCAGTACCGATGGATGGGGACCCCTCCACTTT. Its protein product is CASSTDGWGPLHF.